What follows are 2 T cell receptor beta chains derived from one specimen sequenced in a study of T cells in Graves' hyperthyroidism and ophthalmopathy. What was amplified from RNA transcripts were TCR beta CDR3 regions. During a first-round RT-PCR of the TCR CDR3, the HTBI primer set was used. TCRdb passed the multiplex PCR reads through MiXCR, listing each CDR3 protein once. The sample includes 600,000 or so distinct CDR3 sequences, roughly 46% of them seen just once. The material sequenced was peripheral blood or thyroid tissue (not recorded which). These receptors all come from a woman between 18 and 30 years old with Graves' hyperthyroidism.

This rearrangement joins TRBV11-2 to TRBJ1-2; D is unclear. Germline assignment: CDR1 SGHAT and CDR2 FQNNGV. The CDR3 extends over 15 amino acids. The V gene lost 0 bases and the J gene lost 1 base, with 9 bases spanning the gap. The DNA for the CDR3 is TGTGCCAGCAGCTTAGATCCAGCTAGTAACTATGGCTACACCTTC. This translates into CASSLDPASNYGYTF.

This chain links TRBV12-3 or TRBV12-4 with TRBJ1-1; D is undetermined. The germline V and J ends were trimmed by 6 bases and 6 bases, with 14 bases remaining between them. CDR3 length equals 13 residues. The CDR3 reads CASSFLPTAEAFF. The CDR3 DNA is TGTGCCAGCAGCTTCCTACCGACCGCTGAAGCTTTCTTT.